Each of the 25 T cell receptor beta chains below was sequenced from the same sample in a study of blood T cell repertoires in COVID-19. The protocol was immunoSEQ multiplex PCR, while the TCRdb copy is restricted to in-frame clones and leaves out a portion. The sample contains tens of thousands of clones, around nine tenths of which appear only once. Sequencing used peripheral blood. These receptors originate from a man between 60 and 70 years old with active COVID-19.

By frequency in the sample, this clone is medium-sized (0.01 to 0.1%). This sequence joins TRBV25-1 and TRBJ2-7; D is possibly TRBD1 (6 bases). Trimming shortened V by 4 bases and J by 2 bases, and 12 bases separated the two germline ends. The CDR3 is 14 residues long. Looked up from germline, CDR1 is MGHDK and CDR2 is SYGVNS. Here the CDR3 DNA reads TGTGCCAGCAGTGCGGAGACAGGAACCTACGAGCAGTACTTC. It translates to CASSAETGTYEQYF.

This chain links TRBV6-5 with TRBJ1-1; weak D call: TRBD1 (6 bases). The germline gives CDR1 MNHEY, CDR2 SVGAGI. This CDR3 contains 14 residues. Trimming cost V 6 bases and J 5 bases, with 16 bases left between them. The CDR3 here is CASSAAGARTEAFF. As DNA, the CDR3 is TGTGCCAGCAGCGCCGCGGGGGCTAGAACTGAAGCTTTCTTT.

The chain links TRBV9 to TRBJ2-3; 10 bases match TRBD2. The CDR3 runs 15 residues. The trim removed 4 bases at V and 7 bases at J, leaving 9 bases unmatched. Germline V gene data show CDR1 as SGDLS and CDR2 as YYNGEE. The CDR3 reads CASSPTSGATYTQYF. The CDR3 coding sequence is TGTGCCAGCAGCCCAACTAGCGGGGCGACGTATACGCAGTATTTT.

This sequence joins TRBV5-4 and TRBJ1-2; D remains unclear. The CDR3 covers 12 residues. Trimming left V 4 bases short and J 4 bases short, with 8 bases between. In germline, CDR1 is SGHNT, CDR2 YYREEE (reference sequence). The chain's CDR3 is CASSREVYGYTF. The CDR3 DNA is TGTGCCAGCAGCCGAGAAGTCTATGGCTACACCTTC.

The rearrangement uses TRBV6-5 and TRBJ1-2; a weak D match, TRBD1 (5 bases). The CDR3 loop spans 12 amino acids. CDR1 is MNHEY and CDR2 is SVGAGI in the germline V gene. V was clipped by 2 bases and J by 8 bases, with 9 bases between them. Here the CDR3 reads CASSYRGSGYTF. The CDR3 nucleotides read TGTGCCAGCAGTTACAGGGGTTCCGGCTACACCTTC.

The chain couples TRBV19 to TRBJ2-3; TRBD2 matches at 13 bases. This CDR3 spans 18 amino acids. V lost 4 bases and J lost 2; bases outside the gene matches: 9. The V gene's germline CDR1 is LNHDA and CDR2 SQIVND (reference sequence). CDR3 in DNA: TGTGCCAGTAGTAAACGACTAGCGGGGGGACCTGACACAGATACGCAGTATTTT. This translates into CASSKRLAGGPDTDTQYF.

V usage is TRBV7-9 and J usage is TRBJ1-2; D may be TRBD1 (6 bases). V was pared by 5 bases and J by 4 bases, with 17 bases between. Germline CDR1 SEHNR, CDR2 FQNEAQ (reference sequence). The CDR3 sequence is 15 residues long. The CDR3 bases are TGTGCCAGCAGCGAATCTGGGGCAGGGGTCTATGGCTACACCTTC. Translated: CASSESGAGVYGYTF. Full variable domain (outside the CDR3, taken from reference TRBV7-9 and TRBJ1-2): DTGVSQNPRHKITKRGQNVTFRCDPISEHNRLYWYRQTLGQGPEFLTYFQNEAQLEKSRLLSDRFSAERPKGSFSTLEIQRTEQGDSAMYLCASSESGAGVYGYTFGSGTRLTVV.

V gene TRBV5-1 combines with J gene TRBJ2-2; possibly TRBD2 for D (5 bases). Trimming removed 2 bases from V and 5 bases from J, with 10 bases in between. This CDR3 is 14 amino acids long. CDR1 is SGHRS and CDR2 is YFSETQ in the germline V gene. Written as DNA, the CDR3 is TGCGCCAGCAGCTTCCTCGAGGGAACCGGGGAGCTGTTTTTT. Its translation: CASSFLEGTGELFF.

The chain links TRBV7-3 to TRBJ2-5; TRBD2 aligns across 9 bases. Germline assignment: CDR1 SGHTA and CDR2 FQGTGA. The V segment lost 6 bases and the J segment 2 bases; nucleotides outside the gene matches: 10. CDR3 length: 16 amino acids. CDR3 residues: CASSPGGLARQETQYF. CDR3 bases: TGTGCCAGCAGTCCAGGGGGACTAGCACGTCAAGAGACCCAGTACTTC.

A single count supports this clone. This chain uses TRBV7-9 with TRBJ1-2; 7 bases align to TRBD1. The CDR3 runs 18 residues. Per germline, CDR1 SEHNR and CDR2 FQNEAQ (reference sequence). J gave up 1 base and V 5 bases, and 16 bases lay outside the gene matches. The CDR3 loop is CASSRPLTGRPLNYGYTF. In nucleotides, the CDR3 is TGTGCCAGCAGCCGACCTTTGACAGGGCGGCCCCTTAACTATGGCTACACCTTC.

The chain employs TRBV30 and TRBJ2-7; 8 nucleotides align to TRBD2. The CDR3 is 13 amino acids. The junction had 10 bases not matched to a gene; V was cut back by 3 bases and J by 9 bases. Germline CDR1 and CDR2: GTSNPN and SVGIG (reference sequence). The CDR3 reads CAWRSGGGGWQYF. CDR3 DNA: TGTGCCTGGAGGTCGGGAGGGGGTGGATGGCAGTACTTC.

The chain recombines TRBV6-2 or TRBV6-3 with TRBJ2-3, with 11 bases that match TRBD2. This CDR3 comprises 16 residues. Germline assignment: CDR1 MNHEY and CDR2 SVGEGT. V shed 2 bases, J shed 1 base, and the junction held 2 bases outside the gene matches. The CDR3 protein is CASSYPLAGGTDTQYF. CDR3 nucleotide sequence: TGTGCCAGCAGTTACCCACTAGCGGGGGGCACAGATACGCAGTATTTT.

J is TRBJ2-3 and V is TRBV11-1, with 7 nucleotides matching TRBD1. The CDR3 contains 16 residues. Trimming took 0 bases from V and 1 from J; bases not matched to a gene: 4. Germline V lookup: CDR1 SGHAT, CDR2 FQDESV (reference sequence). CDR3 in DNA: TGTGCCAGCAGCTTAGCAACAGGGGTGGGCACAGATACGCAGTATTTT. Translation: CASSLATGVGTDTQYF.

V gene TRBV6-5 combines with J gene TRBJ2-7, with D possibly being TRBD2 (6 bases). Germline CDR1 reads MNHEY; CDR2 reads SVGAGI. The V end lost 9 bases, the J end lost 7 bases, and 13 bases lay between the germline ends. This CDR3 region has 11 residues. For the CDR3, the DNA is TGTGCCAGTTCGGAGGGGTTGGAGCAGTACTTC. Translation: CASSEGLEQYF.

This sequence joins TRBV9 and TRBJ1-2; D might be TRBD1 (6 bases). The length of the CDR3 is 17 residues. V was shortened by 0 bases and J by 4 bases, with 19 bases between the two germline ends. Germline assignment: CDR1 SGDLS and CDR2 YYNGEE. CDR3 in amino acids: CASSVESGRGHGYGYTF. CDR3 sequence (DNA): TGTGCCAGCAGCGTAGAGTCAGGGAGGGGACACGGCTATGGCTACACCTTC.

The chain links TRBV30 to TRBJ2-7, with 8 bases fitting TRBD2. The CDR3 totals 13 residues. Germline-derived CDR1 and CDR2 are GTSNPN and SVGIG (reference sequence). After removal of 5 bases from V and 4 bases from J, the junction contained 7 bases not matched to a gene. In DNA, the CDR3 is TGTGCCTGGGGTACGGGCGGGAGGTACGAGCAGTACTTC. Its translation: CAWGTGGRYEQYF.

The rearrangement links TRBV6-5 to TRBJ2-5, with D perhaps matching TRBD2 (5 bases). Germline CDR1 MNHEY, CDR2 SVGAGI. This CDR3 contains 16 residues. The V and J ends lost 2 bases and 7 bases respectively, with 20 bases between them. The CDR3 protein is CASSYGSGIIRRTQYF. As DNA, the CDR3 is TGTGCCAGCAGTTACGGGTCGGGAATCATTAGGCGGACCCAGTACTTC.

This clone was counted a few times. This chain connects TRBV7-2 to TRBJ2-1, with D uncertain. The V gene's germline CDR1 is SGHTA and CDR2 FQGNSA. Trimming stripped 1 base from V and 8 bases from J, with 15 bases between. The length of the CDR3 is 15 residues. As DNA, the CDR3 is TGTGCCAGCAGCTTAGACACAGCTCCGGTCGATGAGCAGTTCTTC. This encodes CASSLDTAPVDEQFF.

This clone was detected only a few times. V gene TRBV15 combines with J gene TRBJ1-6; D is undetermined. The V gene lost 1 base and the J gene lost 0 bases, with 4 bases spanning the gap. The CDR3 is made up of 15 amino acids. CDR1 is LNHNV and CDR2 is YYDKDF in the germline V gene (reference sequence). The CDR3 region is CATSRGSSYNSPLHF. CDR3 nucleotides: TGTGCCACCAGCAGAGGCAGCTCCTATAATTCACCCCTCCACTTT.

The V call is TRBV3-1 (or the pseudogene TRBV3-2), the J call TRBJ2-7; TRBD2 aligns across 10 bases. Trimming took 1 base from V and 4 from J; bases not matched to a gene: 7. This CDR3 region has 16 residues. Germline V gives CDR1 LGHDT, CDR2 YNNKEL (reference sequence). CDR3 in DNA: TGTGCCAGCAGCCAAGGTCTAGCGGGAGCGTTATACGAGCAGTACTTC. Its translation is CASSQGLAGALYEQYF.

The V call is TRBV19, the J call TRBJ1-1; D gene uncertain. The CDR3 extends over 11 amino acids. V was pared by 3 bases and J by 8 bases, with 7 bases between. Germline V gene data show CDR1 as LNHDA and CDR2 as SQIVND (reference sequence). This CDR3 is CASSIGREAFF. In nucleotides, the CDR3 is TGTGCCAGTAGTATCGGGAGAGAAGCTTTCTTT.

This clone was detected only a few times. The sample contains more than one DNA sequence encoding this CDR3. The CDR3 DNA follows: TGCAGCGTCGCACTAGCGGCGAACACCGGGGAGCTGTTTTTT. It specifies CSVALAANTGELFF. V usage is TRBV29-1 and J usage is TRBJ2-2, with 8 bases identical to TRBD2. Germline V gene lookup returns CDR1 SQVTM and CDR2 ANQGSEA. The CDR3 is made up of 14 amino acids. Germline trimming cut 6 bases from V and 0 bases from J; bases unmatched to any gene: 3.

The V gene is TRBV7-2, the J gene TRBJ1-2, with 8 positions matching TRBD1. With V trimmed by 5 bases and J by 4 bases, 6 bases remained unmatched. The CDR3 consists of 14 residues. CDR1 is SGHTA, CDR2 FQGNSA, per germline. The CDR3 protein is CASSPRTGFYGYTF. The CDR3 DNA reads TGTGCCAGCAGCCCCCGGACAGGGTTCTATGGCTACACCTTC.

CDR3: CATSRDRAGTSGHNEQFF. CDR3 sequence (DNA): TGTGCCACCAGCAGAGATAGGGCGGGGACTAGCGGTCACAATGAGCAGTTCTTC. J is TRBJ2-1 and V is TRBV15; TRBD2 agrees at 11 bases. V shed 0 bases and J 5 bases; nucleotides not matched to a gene: 9. Germline lookup yields CDR1 LNHNV and CDR2 YYDKDF (reference sequence). The CDR3 sequence is 18 residues long.

J is TRBJ2-7 and V is TRBV5-4, with a weak D call TRBD2 (6 bases). Germline CDR1 reads SGHNT; CDR2 reads YYREEE (reference sequence). CDR3 size: 16 residues. V lost 0 bases and J 5 bases, leaving 18 bases between the germline ends. The CDR3 sequence is CASSLDRTTLGNEQYF. DNA for the CDR3: TGTGCCAGCAGCTTGGATAGGACTACCCTAGGGAACGAGCAGTACTTC.